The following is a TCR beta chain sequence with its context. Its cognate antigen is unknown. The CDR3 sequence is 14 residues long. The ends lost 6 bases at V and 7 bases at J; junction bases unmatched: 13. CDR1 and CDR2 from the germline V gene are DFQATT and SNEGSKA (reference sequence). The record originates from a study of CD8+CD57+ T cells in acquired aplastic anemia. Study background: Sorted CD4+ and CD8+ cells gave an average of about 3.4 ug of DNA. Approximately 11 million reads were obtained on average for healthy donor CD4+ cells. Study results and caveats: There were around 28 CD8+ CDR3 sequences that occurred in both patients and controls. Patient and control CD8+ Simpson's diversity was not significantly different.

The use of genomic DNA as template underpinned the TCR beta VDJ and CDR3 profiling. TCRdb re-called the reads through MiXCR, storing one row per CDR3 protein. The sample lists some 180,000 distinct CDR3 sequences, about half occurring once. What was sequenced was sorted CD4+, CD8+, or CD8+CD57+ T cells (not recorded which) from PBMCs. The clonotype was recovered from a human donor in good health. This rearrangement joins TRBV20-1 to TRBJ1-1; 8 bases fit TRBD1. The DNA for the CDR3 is TGCAGTGCCGGCAGTTACCAGGGGGCAGTTGAAGCTTTCTTT. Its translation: CSAGSYQGAVEAFF.